This T cell receptor beta chain was identified in a study of T cell responses to AZD1222 COVID-19 vaccine. Study findings and constraints: Baseline seropositivity occurred in only a handful of AZD1222 recipients. Spike-specific TCR breadth and depth went up after people got two AZD1222 doses. The donor group comprised mostly white British people and more females; the analysis possibly underestimated clonal diversity.

Note on this clone: Its antigen is undetermined.

Here immunoSEQ multiplex PCR was the method, and the copy in TCRdb shows in-frame clones only, minus some. The table includes about 99,000 clones, about 93% detected once. The V segment lost 4 bases and the J segment 2 bases; nucleotides outside the gene matches: 4. In germline, CDR1 is SGDLS, CDR2 YYNGEE. CDR3 length equals 14 residues. This chain joins TRBV9 and TRBJ2-5; 8 nucleotides agree with TRBD2. This sample comprised peripheral blood, obtained on day 0 of AZD1222 vaccination. The sequence came from an adult in good health. CDR3 protein: CASSNRLAQETQYF. The DNA of the CDR3 is TGTGCCAGCAGCAATCGACTAGCGCAAGAGACCCAGTACTTC. Based on the CDR3 plus reference TRBV9 and TRBJ2-5, the full variable domain is DSGVTQTPKHLITATGQRVTLRCSPRSGDLSVYWYQQSLDQGLQFLIQYYNGEERAKGNILERFSAQQFPDLHSELNLSSLELGDSALYFCASSNRLAQETQYFGPGTRLLVL.